Sequencing of this T cell receptor (beta chain) was carried out in a study of CD8+ T cells in alopecia areata. Trimming took 0 bases from V and 2 from J, leaving 9 bases between them. Per the germline V gene, CDR1 is SQVTM and CDR2 is ANQGSEA. This CDR3 region has 14 residues. cDNA prepared by RNA extraction and subsequent reverse transcription served as the template for sequencing. This table comes from immunoSEQ multiplex PCR, and its TCRdb copy is limited to in-frame clones, with some not included. Among around 100,000 clones listed, 55% were seen once. Sequenced sample: CD4+ T cells sorted from blood. This receptor was taken from a human donor in good health. The genes are TRBV29-1 and TRBJ2-3; D remains unclear. CDR3 sequence reads: CSVEDGIITDTQYF. In DNA, the CDR3 is TGCAGCGTTGAAGATGGAATTATCACAGATACGCAGTATTTT.